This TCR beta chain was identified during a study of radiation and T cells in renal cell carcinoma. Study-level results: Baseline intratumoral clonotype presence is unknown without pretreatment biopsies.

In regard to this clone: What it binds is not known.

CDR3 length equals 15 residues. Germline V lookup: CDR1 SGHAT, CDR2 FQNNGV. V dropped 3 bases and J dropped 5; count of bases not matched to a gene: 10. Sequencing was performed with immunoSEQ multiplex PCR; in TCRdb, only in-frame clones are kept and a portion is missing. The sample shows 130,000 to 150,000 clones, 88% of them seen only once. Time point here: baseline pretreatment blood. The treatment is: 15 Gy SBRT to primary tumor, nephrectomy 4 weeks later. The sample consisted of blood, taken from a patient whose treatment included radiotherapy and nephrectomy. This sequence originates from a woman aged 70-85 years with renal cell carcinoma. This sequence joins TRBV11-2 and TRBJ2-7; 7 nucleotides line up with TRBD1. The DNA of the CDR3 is TGTGCCAGCAGCTTGAGGGACAGTGGGTTGGACGAGCAGTACTTC. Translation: CASSLRDSGLDEQYF.